Each of the 11 T cell receptor beta chains below was sequenced from the same sample in a study of cytomegalovirus exposure and HLA in healthy donors. Vbeta (60) and Jbeta (13) primers were used in the PCR. TCRdb's table, derived via immunoSEQ multiplex PCR, lists solely in-frame clones and lacks some. The sample shows approximately 40,000 clones, roughly 88% of them seen only once. What was sequenced was PBMCs. These receptors came from a woman aged 40 to 49 in good health and CMV-seropositive.

This clone was seen once. This rearrangement joins TRBV7-2 to TRBJ2-2, with 8 bases that match TRBD1. V shed 4 bases, J shed 4 bases, and the junction held 2 bases outside the gene matches. CDR3 size: 14 residues. Germline lookup yields CDR1 SGHTA and CDR2 FQGNSA. CDR3 in DNA: TGTGCCAGCAGCTCGACAGGGGTCACCGGGGAGCTGTTTTTT. Translating gives CASSSTGVTGELFF.

The chain combines TRBV29-1 with TRBJ1-2; 7 bases match TRBD1. CDR3 size: 13 residues. Germline V gene sequence: CDR1 SQVTM, CDR2 ANQGSEA. After removal of 8 bases from V and 1 base from J, the junction contained 7 bases not matched to a gene. The CDR3 nucleotides are TGCAGCTCAGAGGGACAGCTTAACTATGGCTACACCTTC. It encodes CSSEGQLNYGYTF.

The chain has TRBV4-3 and TRBJ2-5; D perhaps matches TRBD1 (5 bases). Trimming stripped 0 bases from V and 5 bases from J, with 13 bases between. The CDR3 is made up of 15 amino acids. Germline values: CDR1 LGHNA, CDR2 YSLEER. CDR3 coding DNA: TGCGCCAGCAGCCAAGATAATTTGGGGCTGGAGACCCAGTACTTC. This sequence encodes CASSQDNLGLETQYF.

This chain uses TRBV6-5 with TRBJ1-5; D is possibly TRBD1 (6 bases). V was pared by 6 bases and J by 0 bases, with 9 bases between. Germline V lookup: CDR1 MNHEY, CDR2 SVGAGI. CDR3 size: 14 residues. For the CDR3, the DNA is TGTGCCAGCAGACCGGGACATAGCAATCAGCCCCAGCATTTT. Its protein product is CASRPGHSNQPQHF.

Only one count was recorded for this clone. CDR3 loop: CASSPPTGVGEQFF. Written as DNA, the CDR3 is TGTGCCAGCTCACCACCGACAGGGGTTGGTGAGCAGTTCTTC. V usage is TRBV18 and J usage is TRBJ2-1; TRBD1 matches 8 bases. Unmatched junction bases numbered 4, after V lost 0 bases and J lost 9 bases. From germline, CDR1 is KGHSH and CDR2 LQKENI. The CDR3 is 14 amino acids.

The gene calls are TRBV6-6 and TRBJ1-6; 7 bases agree with TRBD1. J gave up 9 bases and V 6 bases, and 8 bases lay outside the gene matches. The CDR3 contains 14 residues. The germline CDR1 and CDR2 sequences are MNHNY and SVGAGI (reference sequence). The CDR3 DNA sequence: TGTGCCAGCAGACCGGGACAGCAAGGTTCACCCCTCCACTTT. Protein sequence: CASRPGQQGSPLHF.

The chain joins TRBV2 to TRBJ2-1, with D uncertain. The CDR3 covers 11 residues. V was pared by 6 bases and J by 5 bases, with 5 bases between. Germline assignment: CDR1 SNHLY and CDR2 FYNNEI. CDR3: CASRRNNEQFF. The CDR3 DNA reads TGTGCCAGCAGGAGAAACAATGAGCAGTTCTTC. Combining the CDR3 with reference TRBV2 and TRBJ2-1 gives the whole variable domain EPEVTQTPSHQVTQMGQEVILRCVPISNHLYFYWYRQILGQKVEFLVSFYNNEISEKSEIFDDQFSVERPDGSNFTLKIRSTKLEDSAMYFCASRRNNEQFFGPGTRLTVL.

This clone was counted only a few times. The genes are TRBV18 and TRBJ1-4; D is uncertain. The CDR3 extends over 16 amino acids. The germline V gene encodes CDR1 KGHSH and CDR2 LQKENI. Trimming removed 5 bases from V and 2 bases from J, with 15 bases in between. CDR3 sequence reads: CASSTQDLGTNEKLFF. As DNA, the CDR3 is TGTGCCAGCTCAACTCAGGATCTTGGCACTAATGAAAAACTGTTTTTT.

The rearrangement uses TRBV7-9 and TRBJ2-7, with 8 positions matching TRBD1. After removal of 6 bases from V and 2 bases from J, the junction contained 9 bases not matched to a gene. Germline V gene lookup returns CDR1 SEHNR and CDR2 FQNEAQ (reference sequence). The CDR3 runs 15 residues. The DNA for the CDR3 is TGTGCCAGCAGTTCCCAGGACAGGGCCACCTACGAGCAGTACTTC. Amino acid sequence: CASSSQDRATYEQYF.

This chain uses TRBV4-1 with TRBJ1-1, with TRBD1 identical over 8 bases. J was trimmed by 12 bases and V by 1 base; bases with no gene match: 10. The CDR3 has 14 amino acids. CDR1 and CDR2 from the germline V gene are MGHRA and YSYEKL. CDR3: CASSQGPATGGTFF. Written as DNA, the CDR3 is TGCGCCAGCAGCCAAGGCCCTGCCACAGGGGGAACTTTCTTT.

The rearrangement joins TRBV9 to TRBJ2-5; possible D gene TRBD1, 6 bases. Germline CDR1 reads SGDLS; CDR2 reads YYNGEE. V lost 0 bases and J lost 3, with 12 bases in between. This CDR3 spans 15 amino acids. CDR3 in DNA: TGTGCCAGCAGCGTAGATTTCACAGGGAAAGAGACCCAGTACTTC. This sequence encodes CASSVDFTGKETQYF.